This T cell receptor (beta chain) appears in the sequencing data of a study of blood T cell repertoires in COVID-19. In the study overall: The samples span acute and convalescent COVID-19 from the United States, Italy and Spain.

Germline lookup yields CDR1 MDHEN and CDR2 SYDVKM. V was shortened by 8 bases and J by 5 bases, with 15 bases between the two germline ends. This CDR3 region has 13 residues. Repertoires were generated with immunoSEQ multiplex PCR, while TCRdb's copy carries only in-frame clones and drops some. The repertoire holds about 140,000 clones, with less than 80% as singletons. The clonotype comes from a woman older than 75 with active or convalescent COVID-19. The chain combines TRBV28 with TRBJ1-1, with D possibly being TRBD1 (5 bases). Material for sequencing was peripheral blood. CDR3 coding DNA: TGTGCCAGCGGGAGGGGTTTGAGGACTGAAGCTTTCTTT. It translates to CASGRGLRTEAFF.